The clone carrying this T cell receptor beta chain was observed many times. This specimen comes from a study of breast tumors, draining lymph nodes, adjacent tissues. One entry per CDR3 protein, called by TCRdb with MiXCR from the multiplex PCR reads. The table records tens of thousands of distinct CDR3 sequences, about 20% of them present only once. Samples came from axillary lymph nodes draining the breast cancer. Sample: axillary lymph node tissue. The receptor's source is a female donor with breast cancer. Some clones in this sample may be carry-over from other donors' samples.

As DNA, the CDR3 is TGCAGTGCTAGTATACTCGATTCGAGCACAGATACGCAGTATTTT. It specifies CSASILDSSTDTQYF. The V and J genes are TRBV20-1 and TRBJ2-3; D remains unclear. V shed 3 bases and J shed 0 bases, with 13 bases lying between them. The germline V gene encodes CDR1 DFQATT and CDR2 SNEGSKA (reference sequence). The CDR3 consists of 15 residues.